This TCR beta chain was sequenced for a study of T cell responses to AZD1222 COVID-19 vaccine (TCRdb year 2021). Background on the whole study: TCR sequencing was performed for 233 trial participants, of whom about 200 were given two doses of AZD1222 and roughly 25 were given two doses of MenACWY control vaccine. Enrollment into the trials was organized by age into subgroups of 18-55, 56-69 and 70-plus years, and those subgroups contained 148, 28 and 57 TCR-sequenced participants, respectively.

CDR1 is given as LNHDA and CDR2 as SQIVND, both from the germline V gene (reference sequence). V is shortened by 4 bases, J by 1 base, and the region joining them spans 19 bases. The cysteine opens and the phenylalanine closes a CDR3 of 18 amino acids. Just the 54-base CDR3 DNA is kept, in frame starting at base 1. Turning to this clone: It has no known antigen specificity. The sample holds no much larger clone one base away, and base qualities are not on file.

The paper's findings and limits, for the study overall: Only five or six AZD1222 recipients were SARS-CoV-2 seropositive at baseline, limiting conclusions about previously exposed vaccinees. No day 14 peak-response samples were available, so repertoires were characterized only after the peak T cell response. In the small 56-69-year group, the increase in depth fell short of significance, most likely because of low power. Most participants were white British and females outnumbered males, and the authors suggested that clonal diversity may have been underestimated. After two AZD1222 doses, both the breadth and the depth of spike-specific TCRs were significantly higher than at day 0 and than in MenACWY recipients. CD4 TCRs associated with the vaccine covered the entire spike protein, and the dominant responses were in regions 160-218 and 743-854. Reportedly, close to half of the unique spike-specific TCRs recognized epitopes lying outside the regions that are mutated in the B.1.351 and B.1.1.7 variants.

The CDR3 regions of human TCRbeta chains were subjected to immunosequencing. Per the original workflow: Repertoire TCRs were matched against a reference library of SARS-CoV-2-specific TCRs generated with the MIRA antigen-specificity platform. Breadth meant the fraction of unique TCRs that were SARS-CoV-2-associated, whereas depth meant the fraction of total T cells that were SARS-CoV-2-associated. Using the MIRA data, each spike-specific TCR was mapped to the spike region that the TCR reacts to and placed in a CD4 or CD8 class. Log10-transformed breadth and depth values were compared by one-way ANOVA with Sidak's multiple comparisons tests. TCRdb holds this immuneACCESS table with in-frame rearrangements only. Some clones are missing; in checked studies, unresolved V genes explain under half, and the rest has no known cause. V, J and clone size were drawn from that table, and D and trimming were deduced from the DNA. Counted in this sample were approximately 25,000 clones; about 92% of them appeared once. Clones ranked in the top ten supply 7.5% to 10% of the sample.

Taken with the paper, the label for time point translates to: about 28 days (+/-7) after the second vaccine dose. AZD1222 recipients with second doses at about 4 weeks or about 12 weeks were pooled, because spike-specific TCR depth and breadth did not differ between schedules. Vaccinee samples came from UK trials COV001 and COV002, including a single-blind randomized controlled phase 2/3 trial of AZD1222 (ChAdOx1 nCoV-19) in healthy adults. For TCRbeta chain sequencing, PBMC samples were collected from trial participants at day 0 and at day 28 after the second dose. The receptor comes from an adult who received the AZD1222 COVID-19 vaccine. This sequence uses TRBV19 and TRBJ2-2, and perhaps TRBD2 as D gene, on 6 matching bases. Source: peripheral blood, taken 28 days after the second AZD1222 dose. The CDR3 sequence is CASSRNEIAEMNTGELFF. The DNA is TGTGCCAGTAGTAGGAATGAAATAGCGGAAATGAACACCGGGGAGCTGTTTTTT.